A selection of T cell receptor beta chains follows, all from one sample in a study of T cells in Graves' hyperthyroidism and ophthalmopathy. Each CDR3 protein gets one entry after TCRdb re-called the multiplex PCR reads with MiXCR. In the table there are roughly 700,000 distinct CDR3 sequences, 15% to 20% of which are singletons. Sequenced input: blood. The source of these receptors is a middle-aged man with Graves' hyperthyroidism. Each CDR3 is given with its conserved first and last residue. The D gene is left open where the match is weak. The size entry is marked missing in some rows and otherwise reads once, few, many or a size class.

V: TRBV20-1; size: .; D: TRBD2; J: TRBJ2-1; CDR3: CSARDQAGGFNEQFF; DNA: TGCAGTGCTAGAGATCAAGCGGGAGGCTTCAATGAGCAGTTCTTC
V: TRBV20-1; size: .; D: .; J: TRBJ1-3; CDR3: CSARKPGHIGNTIYF; DNA: TGCAGTGCTCGAAAGCCAGGACATATCGGAAACACCATATATTTT
V: TRBV2; size: many; D: .; J: TRBJ2-1; CDR3: CASIPGAFNEQFF; DNA: TGTGCCAGCATCCCCGGGGCATTCAATGAGCAGTTCTTC
V: TRBV6-9; size: .; D: TRBD2; J: TRBJ2-1; CDR3: CASSYTRLAGAHYNEQFF; DNA: TGTGCCAGCAGTTACACCCGACTAGCGGGAGCCCATTACAATGAGCAGTTCTTC
V: TRBV12-3/TRBV12-4; size: .; D: TRBD1; J: TRBJ1-5; CDR3: CASTPQGLGQSNQPQHF; DNA: TGTGCCAGCACCCCCCAGGGGCTGGGACAGAGCAATCAGCCCCAGCATTTT
V: TRBV2; size: many; D: .; J: TRBJ2-7; CDR3: CASSESGPPYEQYF; DNA: TGTGCCAGCAGTGAGTCAGGGCCCCCCTACGAGCAGTACTTC
V: TRBV24-1; size: many; D: TRBD1; J: TRBJ2-7; CDR3: CATSDHRGFSYEQYF; DNA: TGTGCCACCAGTGATCACAGGGGGTTCTCCTACGAGCAGTACTTC
V: TRBV29-1; size: .; D: .; J: TRBJ2-6; CDR3: CSVDEGSGANVLTF; DNA: TGCAGCGTTGACGAGGGCTCTGGGGCCAACGTCCTGACTTTC
V: TRBV7-9; size: many; D: TRBD1; J: TRBJ2-5; CDR3: CASVSGQGAKTQYF; DNA: TGTGCCAGCGTATCGGGACAGGGGGCGAAGACCCAGTACTTC
V: TRBV30; size: .; D: TRBD1; J: TRBJ2-3; CDR3: CAGDRGNTDTQYF; DNA: TGTGCCGGGGACAGGGGAAACACAGATACGCAGTATTTT
V: TRBV7-7; size: .; D: TRBD2; J: TRBJ2-5; CDR3: CASSLVGTSGSETQYF; DNA: TGTGCTAGCAGCTTAGTTGGGACTAGCGGTTCAGAGACCCAGTACTTC
V: TRBV20-1; size: few; D: TRBD2; J: TRBJ2-3; CDR3: CSATDASGRVADTQYF; DNA: TGCAGTGCCACAGACGCTAGCGGGAGAGTCGCAGATACGCAGTATTTT
V: TRBV20-1; size: .; D: TRBD2; J: TRBJ2-3; CDR3: CSARDLRTSGRADTQYF; DNA: TGCAGTGCTAGAGATCTTAGGACTAGCGGGAGGGCAGATACGCAGTATTTT
V: TRBV5-6; size: few; D: .; J: TRBJ2-7; CDR3: CANSLYGRIENEQYF; DNA: TGTGCCAACAGCTTGTACGGGAGAATTGAGAACGAGCAGTACTTC
V: TRBV15; size: many; D: TRBD2; J: TRBJ2-1; CDR3: CATSTGLAYDNEQFF; DNA: TGTGCCACCAGCACGGGACTAGCGTACGACAATGAGCAGTTCTTC
V: TRBV6-2/TRBV6-3; size: many; D: TRBD2; J: TRBJ2-7; CDR3: CASNAAGTSTREQYF; DNA: TGTGCCAGCAATGCAGCGGGAACCTCCACTCGCGAGCAGTACTTC
V: TRBV3-1; size: .; D: .; J: TRBJ2-1; CDR3: CASSQGTTTHNEQFF; DNA: TGTGCCAGCAGCCAAGGGACCACCACCCACAATGAGCAGTTCTTC
V: TRBV18; size: .; D: .; J: TRBJ2-5; CDR3: CASSLTGIRGETQYF; DNA: TGTGCCAGCTCACTAACAGGGATACGAGGGGAGACCCAGTACTTC
V: TRBV30; size: many; D: .; J: TRBJ2-5; CDR3: CAWSWSGETQYF; DNA: TGTGCCTGGAGTTGGTCGGGAGAGACCCAGTACTTC
V: TRBV2; size: many; D: TRBD1; J: TRBJ1-5; CDR3: CASTRQGSNQPQHF; DNA: TGTGCCAGCACTCGACAGGGTAGCAATCAGCCCCAGCATTTT
V: TRBV12-3/TRBV12-4; size: many; D: .; J: TRBJ2-7; CDR3: CASSFGTVIYEQYF; DNA: TGTGCCAGCAGTTTCGGAACAGTAATCTACGAGCAGTACTTC
V: TRBV4-1; size: few; D: .; J: TRBJ1-5; CDR3: CASSQDIGGIDQPQHF; DNA: TGCGCCAGCAGCCAAGATATAGGGGGGATAGATCAGCCCCAGCATTTT
V: TRBV2; size: many; D: .; J: TRBJ2-6; CDR3: CASGLPGSGANVLTF; DNA: TGTGCCAGCGGTTTACCAGGCTCTGGGGCCAACGTCCTGACTTTC
V: TRBV24-1; size: many; D: TRBD2; J: TRBJ2-1; CDR3: CATSDALAGGGNEQFF; DNA: TGTGCCACCAGTGACGCACTAGCGGGAGGCGGCAATGAGCAGTTCTTC
V: TRBV18; size: few; D: .; J: TRBJ2-1; CDR3: CASSPNGPSYNEQSF; DNA: TGTGCCAGCTCACCAAATGGTCCTTCCTACAATGAGCAGTCCTTC
V: TRBV27; size: many; D: .; J: TRBJ1-2; CDR3: CATRQGSGYGYTF; DNA: TGTGCCACCCGCCAGGGGTCAGGGTATGGCTACACCTTC
V: TRBV11-2; size: few; D: TRBD2; J: TRBJ2-7; CDR3: CASSLEGTSGKYVMGAYEQYF; DNA: TGTGCCAGCAGCTTAGAGGGGACTAGCGGGAAATATGTCATGGGCGCCTACGAGCAGTACTTC
V: TRBV28; size: many; D: .; J: TRBJ2-1; CDR3: CASTPGLLYNEQFF; DNA: TGTGCCAGCACCCCGGGCCTTCTATACAATGAGCAGTTCTTC
V: TRBV27; size: many; D: TRBD2; J: TRBJ2-1; CDR3: CASSQGTSGTGEQFF; DNA: TGTGCCAGCAGCCAAGGGACTAGCGGGACAGGTGAGCAGTTCTTC
V: TRBV7-3; size: many; D: .; J: TRBJ1-1; CDR3: CASSLNHLGTEAFF; DNA: TGTGCCAGCAGCTTAAATCATTTGGGCACTGAAGCTTTCTTT
V: TRBV24-1; size: many; D: .; J: TRBJ1-2; CDR3: CATSDFTPVEGYGYTF; DNA: TGTGCCACCAGTGATTTTACACCCGTCGAGGGGTATGGCTACACCTTC
V: TRBV7-8; size: many; D: TRBD2; J: TRBJ2-1; CDR3: CASSAQLAGSYNEQFF; DNA: TGTGCCAGCAGCGCCCAACTAGCGGGGTCCTACAATGAGCAGTTCTTC
V: TRBV24-1; size: few; D: .; J: TRBJ2-3; CDR3: CATSAPDSTPDTQYF; DNA: TGTGCCACCAGTGCCCCGGACAGTACCCCAGATACGCAGTATTTT
V: TRBV7-3; size: .; D: .; J: TRBJ1-2; CDR3: CASSVGRGYGYTF; DNA: TGTGCCAGCAGCGTCGGCAGGGGATATGGCTACACCTTC
V: TRBV2; size: few; D: .; J: TRBJ2-7; CDR3: CASKGSMGKVSYEQYF; DNA: TGTGCCAGCAAAGGGTCGATGGGTAAGGTTTCCTACGAGCAGTACTTC
V: TRBV3-1; size: many; D: TRBD2; J: TRBJ2-7; CDR3: CASSQDSGSGSYEQYF; DNA: TGTGCCAGCAGCCAAGATAGCGGGAGTGGGTCCTACGAGCAGTACTTC
V: TRBV29-1; size: few; D: .; J: TRBJ1-2; CDR3: CSVEDRTFNYGYTF; DNA: TGCAGCGTTGAAGATCGTACTTTTAACTATGGCTACACCTTC
V: TRBV9; size: few; D: TRBD1; J: TRBJ1-5; CDR3: CASSKGASQPQHF; DNA: TGTGCCAGCAGCAAGGGGGCAAGTCAGCCCCAGCATTTT
V: TRBV6-5; size: few; D: .; J: TRBJ1-2; CDR3: CASSYGAQRWANYGYTF; DNA: TGTGCCAGCAGTTACGGGGCTCAACGATGGGCTAACTATGGCTACACCTTC
V: TRBV18; size: many; D: TRBD1; J: TRBJ2-5; CDR3: CASSQLSGTGHETQYF; DNA: TGTGCCAGCTCACAGCTATCCGGGACAGGGCACGAGACCCAGTACTTC
V: TRBV7-9; size: .; D: .; J: TRBJ2-1; CDR3: CASSLASRNEQFF; DNA: TGTGCCAGCAGCTTAGCAAGTCGGAATGAGCAGTTCTTC
V: TRBV15; size: .; D: TRBD2; J: TRBJ2-1; CDR3: CATSRDPSGYNEQFF; DNA: TGTGCCACCAGCAGAGACCCTAGCGGATACAATGAGCAGTTCTTC
V: TRBV30; size: many; D: .; J: TRBJ2-5; CDR3: CAWGQFKQYF; DNA: TGTGCCTGGGGACAGTTCAAACAGTACTTC
V: TRBV6-5; size: once; D: TRBD2; J: TRBJ2-1; CDR3: CASSYRISSGTPRDEQFF; DNA: TGTGCCAGCAGTTACCGAATTTCTAGCGGGACCCCTCGGGATGAGCAGTTCTTC
V: TRBV12-3/TRBV12-4; size: many; D: .; J: TRBJ1-5; CDR3: CASSLAGGNNQPQHF; DNA: TGTGCCAGCAGTTTAGCGGGGGGCAACAATCAGCCCCAGCATTTT
V: TRBV4-1; size: .; D: .; J: TRBJ2-5; CDR3: CASSRTTGETQYF; DNA: TGCGCCAGCAGCCGGACTACGGGAGAGACCCAGTACTTC
V: TRBV9; size: many; D: .; J: TRBJ1-2; CDR3: CASSVVDRPHSNYGYTF; DNA: TGTGCCAGCAGCGTAGTAGACAGGCCCCACTCTAACTATGGCTACACCTTC
V: TRBV11-2; size: .; D: .; J: TRBJ2-1; CDR3: CASSTRLGGEQFF; DNA: TGTGCCAGCAGCACTAGACTAGGCGGTGAGCAGTTCTTC
V: TRBV19; size: many; D: TRBD1; J: TRBJ1-4; CDR3: CASHPPGTANEKLFF; DNA: TGTGCCAGTCATCCCCCCGGGACAGCTAATGAAAAACTGTTTTTT
V: TRBV12-3/TRBV12-4; size: many; D: .; J: TRBJ2-7; CDR3: CASSRQVYEQYF; DNA: TGTGCCAGCAGCAGACAGGTCTACGAGCAGTACTTC